This T cell receptor (beta chain) is drawn from a study of blood T cell repertoires in COVID-19 (dated by TCRdb to 2018 to 2021). The study in broad terms: The collaborator samples originated in the United States, Italy and Spain and spanned the acute and convalescent phases of COVID-19. The material from the prospective study consisted of cDNA or gDNA derived from T cells, B-cell-depleted T cells, or PBMCs. Deeply sampled blood TCRbeta repertoires from subjects exposed to, actively infected with, or recovered from COVID-19 were included in the dataset. The repertoires were released in a freely available public database meant as a resource for research on the immune response to SARS-CoV-2. The samples were drawn from the first 160 participants of the ongoing ImmuneRACE study and from roughly 1,300 subjects provided by 6 global collaborators. Nearly every sample came with metadata listing a de-identified subject ID, COVID-19 status, age in years and sex. Where available, HLA class I and class II types were obtained from metadata supplied by the sample provider rather than from assay-based typing. Overall results and qualifications from the work: Clinical and demographic metadata were provided uncurated, with the amount varying by source and participant.

TCRbeta CDR3 regions were amplified from genomic DNA by means of the immunoSEQ Assay, a bias-controlled multiplex PCR. On the authors' methods: Within the assay, amplification of reference gene primers was used to estimate how many nucleated cells each sample contained. To quantify the absolute abundance of each unique TCRbeta CDR3 rearrangement, sequence reads were collapsed and filtered. Productive Simpson clonality was computed per sample as the square root of Simpson's diversity index over productive rearrangements. Sourced from immuneACCESS, this table was stored by TCRdb with only in-frame sequences that have V and J called. A share of the clones is absent; for the studies checked, an unresolved V gene accounts for under half, and the remainder has no known explanation. V and J calls and clone size come straight from that table; D and trimming were deduced from the DNA. The sample contains some 200,000 clones, more than 65% of them found a single time. The ten largest account for roughly 1.4% of the sample.

This clone has a handful of counts. What antigen it recognizes has not been identified. No per-base quality is available; no much larger clone lies one base away. Another Seattle source contributed samples from volunteer blood donors who had recovered from COVID-19. Each collaborating institution followed its own protocols to collect whole blood in K2EDTA tubes. For TCRbeta analysis, collaborator samples were shipped as frozen whole blood, as isolated PBMCs, or as DNA extracted from either sample type. From a lookup of the germline V gene, CDR1 and CDR2 are SGHNT and YENEEA. From its cysteine to its phenylalanine, the CDR3 spans 15 amino acids. Left in the record is the CDR3 DNA by itself, 45 bases read in frame from the first base. Germline trimming amounts to 5 bases on V and 3 bases on J, with 9 as the count of junction bases outside the gene matches.

The V and J segments used are TRBV11-3 and TRBJ2-7, with 8 bases matching TRBD2. Sequencing was performed on peripheral blood. The receptor was isolated from a woman in her forties who had recovered from COVID-19. The CDR3 region: CASSPGGDPLYEQYF. DNA sequence: TGTGCCAGCAGCCCGGGGGGGGATCCCCTCTACGAGCAGTACTTC.